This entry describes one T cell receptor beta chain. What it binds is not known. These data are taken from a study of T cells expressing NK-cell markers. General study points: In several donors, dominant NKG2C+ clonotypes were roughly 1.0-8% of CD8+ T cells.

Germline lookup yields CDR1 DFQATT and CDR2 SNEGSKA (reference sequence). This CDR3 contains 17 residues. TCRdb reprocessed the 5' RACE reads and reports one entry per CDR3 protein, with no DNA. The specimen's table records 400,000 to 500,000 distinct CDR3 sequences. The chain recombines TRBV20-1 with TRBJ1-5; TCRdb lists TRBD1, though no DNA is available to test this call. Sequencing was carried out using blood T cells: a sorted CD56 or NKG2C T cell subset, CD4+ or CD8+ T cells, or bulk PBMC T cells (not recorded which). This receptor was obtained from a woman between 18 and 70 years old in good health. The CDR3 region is CSARRDRGSGSNQPQHF.